This paragraph covers one TCR beta chain sequence. The CDR3 runs 15 residues. Germline V gene lookup returns CDR1 MNHEY and CDR2 SMNVEV (reference sequence). V was pared by 0 bases and J by 4 bases, with 11 bases between. This specimen comes from a study of blood T cell repertoires in COVID-19. The method was immunoSEQ multiplex PCR; TCRdb's version includes in-frame clones alone and lacks a portion of them. The table includes about 140,000 clones, around nine tenths detected once. This TCR was recovered from a woman aged 40 to 55 with acute or convalescent COVID-19. Sequencing was performed on peripheral blood. The chain combines TRBV27 with TRBJ2-3; unclear D gene. The CDR3 nucleotides are TGTGCCAGCAGTTTATCACCCCGACTTGCAGATACGCAGTATTTT. Translating gives CASSLSPRLADTQYF.